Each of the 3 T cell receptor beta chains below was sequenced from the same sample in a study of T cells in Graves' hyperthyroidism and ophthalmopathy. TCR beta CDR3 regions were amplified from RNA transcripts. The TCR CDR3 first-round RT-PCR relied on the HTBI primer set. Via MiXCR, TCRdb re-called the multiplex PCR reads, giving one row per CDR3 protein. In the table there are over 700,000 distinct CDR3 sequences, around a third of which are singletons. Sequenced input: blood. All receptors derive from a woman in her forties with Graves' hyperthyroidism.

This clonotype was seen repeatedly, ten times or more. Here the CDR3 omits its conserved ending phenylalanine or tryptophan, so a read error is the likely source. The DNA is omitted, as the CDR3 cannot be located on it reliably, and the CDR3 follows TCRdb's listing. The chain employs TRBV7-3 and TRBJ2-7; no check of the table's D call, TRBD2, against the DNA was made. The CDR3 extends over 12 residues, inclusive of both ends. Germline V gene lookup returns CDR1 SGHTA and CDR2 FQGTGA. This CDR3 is CASRKAGGPPGL.

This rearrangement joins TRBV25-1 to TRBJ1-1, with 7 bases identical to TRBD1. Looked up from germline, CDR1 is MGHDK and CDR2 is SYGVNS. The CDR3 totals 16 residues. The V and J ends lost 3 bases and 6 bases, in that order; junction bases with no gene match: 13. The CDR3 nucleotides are TGTGCCAGCAGTGAGTTCTCGACAGGGCGATGGGCTGAAGCTTTCTTT. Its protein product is CASSEFSTGRWAEAFF.

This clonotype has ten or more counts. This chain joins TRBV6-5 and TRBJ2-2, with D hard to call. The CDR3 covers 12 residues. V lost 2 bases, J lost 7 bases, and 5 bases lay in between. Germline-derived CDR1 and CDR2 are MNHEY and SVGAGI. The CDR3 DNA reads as TGTGCCAGCAGTTACCAAGACGGGGAGCTGTTTTTT. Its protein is CASSYQDGELFF.